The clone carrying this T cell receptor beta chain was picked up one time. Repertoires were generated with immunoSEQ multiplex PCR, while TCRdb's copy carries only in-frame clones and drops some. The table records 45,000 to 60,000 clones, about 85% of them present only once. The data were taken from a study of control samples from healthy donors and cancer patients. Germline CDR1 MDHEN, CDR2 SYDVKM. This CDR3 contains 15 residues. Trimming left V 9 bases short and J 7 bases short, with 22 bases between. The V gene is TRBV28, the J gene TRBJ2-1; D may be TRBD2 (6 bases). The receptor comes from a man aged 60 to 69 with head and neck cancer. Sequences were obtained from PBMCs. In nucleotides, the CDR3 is TGTGCCAGGGAAGTCGGGCCTAGTGGGGGGAATGAGCAGTTCTTC. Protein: CAREVGPSGGNEQFF.